This T cell receptor (beta chain) was profiled in a study of blood T cell repertoires in COVID-19. Study overall: The United States, Italy and Spain supplied acute and convalescent COVID-19 samples.

V lost 6 bases and J 0 bases, leaving 9 bases between the germline ends. The CDR3 length is 14 residues. CDR1 is WNHNN and CDR2 is SYGVQD in the germline V gene (reference sequence). Some clones are missing from TCRdb's copy, which holds only in-frame ones; the method was immunoSEQ multiplex PCR. The repertoire holds 45,000 to 65,000 clones, about 89% seen once, with about 27% in the top ten. Sequencing input: peripheral blood. The sequence derives from a human donor in a cohort sampled during active COVID-19. The chain employs TRBV10-1 and TRBJ1-3; maybe TRBD1 (6 bases). In nucleotides, the CDR3 is TGCGCCAGCAGGGACAGCGGCTCTGGAAACACCATATATTTT. Amino acids: CASRDSGSGNTIYF.